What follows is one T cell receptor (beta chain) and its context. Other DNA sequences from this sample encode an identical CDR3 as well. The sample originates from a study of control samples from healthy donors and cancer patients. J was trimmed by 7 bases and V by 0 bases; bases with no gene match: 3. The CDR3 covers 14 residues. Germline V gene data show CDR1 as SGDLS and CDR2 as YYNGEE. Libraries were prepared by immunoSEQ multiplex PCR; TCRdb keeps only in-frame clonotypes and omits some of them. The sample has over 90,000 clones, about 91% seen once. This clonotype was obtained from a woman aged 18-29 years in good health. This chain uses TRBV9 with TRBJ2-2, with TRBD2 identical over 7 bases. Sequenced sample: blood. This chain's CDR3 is CASSVGGGIGELFF. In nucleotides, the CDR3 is TGTGCCAGCAGCGTAGGGGGGGGGATCGGGGAGCTGTTTTTT.